The rows below give T cell receptor beta chains drawn from one sample of a study of regulatory T cells in long-lasting Graves disease. From the multiplex PCR reads, TCRdb called clonotypes with MiXCR, one entry per CDR3 protein. The repertoire includes over 450,000 distinct CDR3 sequences, 20% to 25% of them detected once, and 7% to 9% sits in the top ten. The sample consisted of peripheral blood mononuclear cells (PBMCs), taken when the disease was refractory, from a patient treated with antithyroid drugs. The receptors stem from a female donor with Graves disease. Each CDR3 is given with its conserved first and last residue. The order of the fields is J gene, CDR3 length, D gene, clone size, V gene, CDR3 protein, CDR3 DNA. A D gene is named only where the DNA matches it firmly. Size is stated for part of the rows, as once, few or many counts, or as a class when the clone is expanded.

j_call: TRBJ2-7; cdr3_length: 14; d_call: TRBD1; clone_size: many; v_call: TRBV5-8; cdr3_aa: CASSLEGQTYEQYF; cdr3_nt: TGTGCCAGCAGCTTGGAGGGACAGACCTACGAGCAGTACTTC
j_call: TRBJ1-1; cdr3_length: 13; d_call: NA; clone_size: NA; v_call: TRBV7-3; cdr3_aa: CASSPLMGTEAFF; cdr3_nt: TGTGCCAGCAGCCCGCTGATGGGAACTGAAGCTTTCTTT
j_call: TRBJ2-3; cdr3_length: 14; d_call: TRBD2; clone_size: NA; v_call: TRBV29-1; cdr3_aa: CSVTGTSGTDTQYF; cdr3_nt: TGCAGCGTAACCGGGACTAGCGGCACAGATACGCAGTATTTT
j_call: TRBJ2-4; cdr3_length: 16; d_call: TRBD2; clone_size: many; v_call: TRBV28; cdr3_aa: CASSPPLAASSRAQYF; cdr3_nt: TGTGCCAGCAGTCCTCCCCTAGCGGCGTCTTCTCGAGCTCAGTACTTC
j_call: TRBJ1-1; cdr3_length: 15; d_call: TRBD1; clone_size: few; v_call: TRBV6-1; cdr3_aa: CASGEHMGQGGKAFF; cdr3_nt: TGTGCCAGCGGGGAGCATATGGGACAGGGGGGGAAAGCTTTCTTT
j_call: TRBJ1-5; cdr3_length: 17; d_call: TRBD1; clone_size: many; v_call: TRBV19; cdr3_aa: CASSRDRGNKSNQPQHF; cdr3_nt: TGTGCCAGTAGTCGGGACAGGGGAAATAAGAGCAATCAGCCCCAGCATTTT
j_call: TRBJ2-7; cdr3_length: 16; d_call: TRBD2; clone_size: many; v_call: TRBV11-3; cdr3_aa: CASSRRLAATSYEQYF; cdr3_nt: TGTGCCAGCAGCCGTAGACTAGCGGCTACCTCCTACGAGCAGTACTTC
j_call: TRBJ2-7; cdr3_length: 13; d_call: NA; clone_size: many; v_call: TRBV28; cdr3_aa: CASRATAWYEQYF; cdr3_nt: TGTGCCAGCAGGGCAACGGCCTGGTACGAGCAGTACTTC
j_call: TRBJ1-3; cdr3_length: 14; d_call: NA; clone_size: NA; v_call: TRBV12-3/TRBV12-4; cdr3_aa: CASNPRFSGNTIYF; cdr3_nt: TGTGCCAGCAACCCCCGGTTCTCTGGAAACACCATATATTTT
j_call: TRBJ2-7; cdr3_length: 14; d_call: NA; clone_size: many; v_call: TRBV11-2; cdr3_aa: CASSLWVQPYEQYF; cdr3_nt: TGTGCCAGCAGCTTATGGGTACAGCCCTACGAGCAGTACTTC
j_call: TRBJ1-2; cdr3_length: 16; d_call: TRBD1; clone_size: NA; v_call: TRBV19; cdr3_aa: CASSNTGDRVRDGYTF; cdr3_nt: TGTGCCAGTAGTAACACCGGGGACAGGGTAAGGGATGGCTACACCTTC
j_call: TRBJ2-7; cdr3_length: 16; d_call: TRBD1; clone_size: many; v_call: TRBV28; cdr3_aa: CASRFQGTGFFHEQYF; cdr3_nt: TGTGCCAGCCGGTTCCAAGGGACAGGTTTTTTCCACGAGCAGTACTTC
j_call: TRBJ1-1; cdr3_length: 17; d_call: TRBD1; clone_size: NA; v_call: TRBV5-6; cdr3_aa: CASSFDRGGGRGTEAFF; cdr3_nt: TGTGCCAGCAGCTTCGACAGGGGCGGGGGAAGAGGCACTGAAGCTTTCTTT
j_call: TRBJ2-5; cdr3_length: 13; d_call: TRBD1; clone_size: many; v_call: TRBV6-1; cdr3_aa: CASIRTGQETQYF; cdr3_nt: TGTGCCAGCATAAGGACAGGGCAAGAGACCCAGTACTTC
j_call: TRBJ2-5; cdr3_length: 14; d_call: NA; clone_size: many; v_call: TRBV20-1; cdr3_aa: CSASGGGGWETQYF; cdr3_nt: TGCAGTGCTAGCGGAGGGGGAGGTTGGGAGACCCAGTACTTC
j_call: TRBJ2-7; cdr3_length: 13; d_call: TRBD1; clone_size: many; v_call: TRBV27; cdr3_aa: CASTGTGLGEQYF; cdr3_nt: TGTGCCAGCACCGGGACAGGCCTGGGGGAGCAGTACTTC
j_call: TRBJ2-5; cdr3_length: 15; d_call: TRBD2; clone_size: few; v_call: TRBV20-1; cdr3_aa: CSVSRASGSLETQYF; cdr3_nt: TGCAGTGTCAGTAGGGCTAGCGGGAGTCTGGAGACCCAGTACTTC
j_call: TRBJ1-2; cdr3_length: 16; d_call: NA; clone_size: few; v_call: TRBV19; cdr3_aa: CASSPDFDLGIYGYTF; cdr3_nt: TGTGCCAGTAGTCCCGACTTTGACCTTGGGATCTATGGCTACACCTTC
j_call: TRBJ2-7; cdr3_length: 15; d_call: NA; clone_size: NA; v_call: TRBV5-1; cdr3_aa: CASSLDATFPFEQYF; cdr3_nt: TGCGCCAGCAGCTTGGACGCCACCTTCCCATTTGAGCAGTACTTC
j_call: TRBJ2-5; cdr3_length: 10; d_call: NA; clone_size: NA; v_call: TRBV20-1; cdr3_aa: CSASTETQYF; cdr3_nt: TGCAGTGCTAGTACCGAGACCCAGTACTTC
j_call: TRBJ2-5; cdr3_length: 14; d_call: TRBD2; clone_size: many; v_call: TRBV30; cdr3_aa: CAWSSGLAYETQYF; cdr3_nt: TGTGCCTGGAGTTCGGGACTAGCGTACGAGACCCAGTACTTC
j_call: TRBJ1-1; cdr3_length: 14; d_call: TRBD1; clone_size: many; v_call: TRBV2; cdr3_aa: CASGRVAGGTEAFF; cdr3_nt: TGTGCCAGCGGTCGGGTGGCAGGGGGCACTGAAGCTTTCTTT
j_call: TRBJ1-1; cdr3_length: 17; d_call: NA; clone_size: few; v_call: TRBV5-1; cdr3_aa: CASSLSSVGDMNTEAFF; cdr3_nt: TGCGCCAGCAGCTTGTCCTCGGTTGGGGATATGAACACTGAAGCTTTCTTT
j_call: TRBJ1-1; cdr3_length: 13; d_call: NA; clone_size: many; v_call: TRBV29-1; cdr3_aa: CSEYPGEGTEAFF; cdr3_nt: TGCAGCGAGTACCCAGGGGAAGGCACTGAAGCTTTCTTT
j_call: TRBJ2-2; cdr3_length: 17; d_call: NA; clone_size: NA; v_call: TRBV6-1; cdr3_aa: CASSANRGRVYTGELFF; cdr3_nt: TGTGCCAGCAGTGCCAACAGAGGACGGGTATACACCGGGGAGCTGTTTTTT
j_call: TRBJ1-2; cdr3_length: 13; d_call: NA; clone_size: few; v_call: TRBV10-3; cdr3_aa: CAIRFRDDYGYTF; cdr3_nt: TGTGCCATCAGGTTCAGGGACGACTATGGCTACACCTTC
j_call: TRBJ1-4; cdr3_length: 16; d_call: NA; clone_size: NA; v_call: TRBV10-3; cdr3_aa: CAISEAGLGANEKLFF; cdr3_nt: TGTGCCATCAGTGAAGCAGGGTTGGGAGCTAATGAAAAACTGTTTTTT
j_call: TRBJ1-2; cdr3_length: 19; d_call: NA; clone_size: NA; v_call: TRBV5-1; cdr3_aa: CASSRITGTGLADDYGYTF; cdr3_nt: TGCGCCAGCAGCAGAATCACCGGGACGGGGCTGGCCGATGACTATGGCTACACCTTC
j_call: TRBJ1-6; cdr3_length: 16; d_call: NA; clone_size: many; v_call: TRBV28; cdr3_aa: CASTYNLGGDLSPLHF; cdr3_nt: TGTGCCAGCACCTATAACCTCGGGGGAGATCTGTCACCCCTCCACTTT
j_call: TRBJ2-7; cdr3_length: 14; d_call: NA; clone_size: many; v_call: TRBV28; cdr3_aa: CASSLGSSSYEQYF; cdr3_nt: TGTGCCAGCAGTTTAGGGTCGAGCTCCTACGAGCAGTACTTC
j_call: TRBJ1-6; cdr3_length: 19; d_call: TRBD1; clone_size: NA; v_call: TRBV12-3/TRBV12-4; cdr3_aa: CASSRTGGLLSSYNSPLHF; cdr3_nt: TGTGCCAGCAGCAGGACAGGGGGACTATTAAGCTCCTATAATTCACCCCTCCACTTT